One sample yielded the 13 T cell receptor beta chains listed below, sequenced in a study of T cells in Graves' hyperthyroidism and ophthalmopathy. The CDR3 regions of TCR beta were amplified from RNA transcripts. The HTBI primer set was used in a first-round RT-PCR of the TCR CDR3. MiXCR, run by TCRdb on the multiplex PCR reads, gives a single entry per CDR3 protein. The sample contains roughly 570,000 distinct CDR3 sequences, 35% to 55% of which appear only once. The sequencing input was peripheral blood or thyroid tissue (not recorded which). The origin of the receptors is an adult woman with Graves' disease, either hyperthyroidism or ophthalmopathy (not recorded which).

The gene calls are TRBV2 and TRBJ2-6; D is unresolved. Trimming left V 7 bases short and J 0 bases short, with 10 bases between. The length of the CDR3 is 15 residues. From germline, CDR1 is SNHLY and CDR2 FYNNEI. The CDR3 DNA follows: TGTGCCAGCACCGACACAGCCTCTGGGGCCAACGTCCTGACTTTC. This sequence encodes CASTDTASGANVLTF.

V is TRBV10-3 and J is TRBJ1-2; TRBD1 aligns across 7 bases. In germline, CDR1 is ENHRY, CDR2 SYGVKD. With 9 bases clipped from V and 4 bases from J, the junction kept 11 bases outside the gene matches. The CDR3 loop spans 14 amino acids. Here the CDR3 DNA reads TGTGCCATTGCCAACAGGGGAGTCGGCTATGGCTACACCTTC. The encoded protein is CAIANRGVGYGYTF.

At least ten counts were recorded for this clonotype. This rearrangement joins TRBV20-1 to TRBJ1-1; D unclear. Trimming left V 6 bases short and J 4 bases short, with 12 bases between. Germline CDR1 and CDR2: DFQATT and SNEGSKA (reference sequence). This CDR3 spans 12 amino acids. The CDR3 here is CSARGLATEAFF. Written as DNA, the CDR3 is TGCAGTGCCCGTGGGCTGGCCACTGAAGCTTTCTTT.

The V and J genes are TRBV28 and TRBJ2-7, with 8 positions matching TRBD2. The CDR3 is 15 amino acids. In germline, CDR1 is MDHEN, CDR2 SYDVKM. V was clipped by 4 bases and J by 5 bases; unmatched bases: 10. For the CDR3, the DNA is TGTGCCAGCAGTTATAGCGGGAAGAGAAGGGACGAGCAGTACTTC. It translates to CASSYSGKRRDEQYF.

There are many counts of this clonotype. The J gene is TRBJ1-6, the V gene TRBV2; D gene unclear. With 0 bases removed from V and 10 bases from J, the gap between germline ends came to 13 bases. Germline V gene lookup returns CDR1 SNHLY and CDR2 FYNNEI. The CDR3 sequence is 15 residues long. Here the CDR3 DNA reads TGTGCCAGCAGTGAAGCTATAAGGGCCCGATCACCCCTCCACTTT. Translated: CASSEAIRARSPLHF.

This chain joins TRBV5-1 and TRBJ1-4; D gene ambiguous. Trimming removed 0 bases at V and 8 bases at J, with 11 bases between. This CDR3 comprises 14 residues. In germline, CDR1 is SGHRS, CDR2 YFSETQ. CDR3 region: CASSLVAGREKLFF. As DNA, the CDR3 is TGCGCCAGCAGCTTGGTTGCGGGGAGAGAAAAACTGTTTTTT. The full variable domain, with the rest looked up from reference TRBV5-1 and TRBJ1-4, is KAGVTQTPRYLIKTRGQQVTLSCSPISGHRSVSWYQQTPGQGLQFLFEYFSETQRNKGNFPGRFSGRQFSNSRSEMNVSTLELGDSALYLCASSLVAGREKLFFGSGTQLSVL.

This clonotype appeared many times. The chain links TRBV7-9 to TRBJ1-1; D uncertain. V was trimmed by 2 bases and J by 5 bases, leaving 12 bases between them. CDR1 and CDR2 (germline): SEHNR, FQNEAQ (reference sequence). The CDR3 sequence is 14 residues long. The CDR3 loop reads CASSLHPKRTEAFF. The DNA of the CDR3 is TGTGCCAGCAGCTTACACCCGAAACGGACTGAAGCTTTCTTT.

Ten or more counts support this clonotype. The chain links TRBV6-6 to TRBJ1-4; D perhaps matches TRBD1 (5 bases). The germline gives CDR1 MNHNY, CDR2 SVGAGI (reference sequence). V lost 2 bases, J lost 8 bases, and 12 bases lay in between. The CDR3 is 14 residues long. CDR3: CASSYRQQEEKLFF. In DNA, the CDR3 is TGTGCCAGCAGTTACCGTCAACAGGAGGAAAAACTGTTTTTT.

This clonotype was counted many times. This chain links TRBV7-3 with TRBJ2-5, with D possibly TRBD1 on 5 matching bases. The CDR3 contains 15 residues. CDR1 and CDR2 from the germline V gene are SGHTA and FQGTGA. V dropped 5 bases and J dropped 4 bases, with 17 bases sitting between them. The CDR3 protein is CASSPNPGIGETQYF. DNA of the CDR3: TGTGCCAGCAGCCCAAACCCAGGGATCGGAGAGACCCAGTACTTC.

The chain has TRBV7-3 and TRBJ2-7, with a possible D match to TRBD2 (6 bases). This CDR3 is 15 amino acids long. The germline V gene has CDR1 SGHTA and CDR2 FQGTGA. Trimming took 2 bases from V and 2 from J, leaving 13 bases between them. The CDR3 DNA reads TGTGCCAGCAGCTTAGACGGCGGGGCCACCTACGAGCAGTACTTC. This codes for CASSLDGGATYEQYF.

This clonotype was counted many times. The V and J genes are TRBV5-1 and TRBJ2-7; a weak D match, TRBD1 (5 bases). V lost 8 bases and J lost 3, with 15 bases in between. The germline gives CDR1 SGHRS, CDR2 YFSETQ. The CDR3 is 13 amino acids. The CDR3 spells CASMGDSLYEQYF. CDR3 nucleotides: TGCGCCAGTATGGGTGACAGCCTCTACGAGCAGTACTTC.

There are many counts of this clonotype. The rearrangement uses TRBV7-9 and TRBJ2-7, with D tentatively TRBD2 (5 bases). Trimming removed 5 bases from V and 5 bases from J, with 19 bases in between. The germline V gene has CDR1 SEHNR and CDR2 FQNEAQ (reference sequence). This CDR3 contains 15 residues. The CDR3 sequence is CASSPLTGFTNEQYF. DNA of the CDR3: TGTGCCAGCAGCCCTTTGACGGGATTTACTAACGAGCAGTACTTC.

Many counts were recorded for this clonotype. The V call is TRBV7-9, the J call TRBJ1-6, with D perhaps TRBD1 (5 bases). Trimming cost V 6 bases and J 1 base, with 13 bases left between them. The CDR3 contains 16 residues. Germline-derived CDR1 and CDR2 are SEHNR and FQNEAQ (reference sequence). The CDR3 protein is CASSPDSRSYNSPLHF. CDR3 DNA sequence: TGTGCCAGCAGTCCTGACAGTCGATCCTATAATTCACCCCTCCACTTT.